This T cell receptor beta chain is from a study of blood T cell repertoires in COVID-19. Study-wide background: COVID-19 samples, acute and convalescent, were from the United States, Italy and Spain. From T cells, B-cell-depleted T cells, or PBMCs came the material, which was cDNA or gDNA.

Germline CDR1 is KGHSH and CDR2 is LQKENI. V was cut by 2 bases and J by 3 bases, with 11 bases left in between. The CDR3 runs to 14 residues. Assay: immunoSEQ multiplex PCR; the TCRdb copy retains only in-frame clones and omits some. This table has 130,000 to 150,000 clones, around nine tenths appearing once. This clone appeared a single time. Sequences were obtained from peripheral blood. The J gene is TRBJ2-7, the V gene TRBV18; D may be TRBD1 (6 bases). The receptor comes from a man between 50 and 59 years old with active or convalescent COVID-19. The chain's CDR3 is CASSPKQGSYEQYF. The CDR3 nucleotides are TGTGCCAGCTCACCAAAACAGGGAAGCTACGAGCAGTACTTC.